A selection of T cell receptor beta chains follows, all from one sample in a study of T cells after yellow fever vaccination. Using its own MiXCR run on the 5' RACE reads, TCRdb lists one record per CDR3 protein. The table has approximately 350,000 distinct CDR3 sequences, 11% seen once. This sample comprised PBMCs, obtained on the day of the first yellow fever vaccination. The receptors were sampled from a young man who received the YFV17D yellow fever vaccine. Each CDR3 is given with its conserved first and last residue. Each record gives: D gene, J gene, clone size, V gene, CDR3 DNA, CDR3 protein. D genes are given only for firm matches. Clone size is shown for a subset of rows, as once, few, many or a class of expanded clone.

D gene: TRBD1
J gene: TRBJ2-7
clone size: few
V gene: TRBV29-1
CDR3 DNA: TGCAGCGCCTTACGCCGGGACAGGTACGAGCAGTACTTC
CDR3 protein: CSALRRDRYEQYF

D gene: NA
J gene: TRBJ2-1
clone size: many
V gene: TRBV5-1
CDR3 DNA: TGCGCCAGCAGCCACCCTGGTCTGGCAAATGAGCAGTTCTTC
CDR3 protein: CASSHPGLANEQFF

D gene: NA
J gene: TRBJ1-1
clone size: few
V gene: TRBV12-3/TRBV12-4
CDR3 DNA: TGTGCCAGCAGTCGTGGGGAAGGCACTGAAGCTTTCTTT
CDR3 protein: CASSRGEGTEAFF

D gene: TRBD1
J gene: TRBJ1-1
clone size: few
V gene: TRBV7-2
CDR3 DNA: TGTGCCAGCAGCCCTACAGGGGCGGGAACTGAAGCTTTCTTT
CDR3 protein: CASSPTGAGTEAFF

D gene: NA
J gene: TRBJ1-2
clone size: many
V gene: TRBV12-3/TRBV12-4
CDR3 DNA: TGTGCCAGCAGTTTCCCAGGAATTAATGGCTACACCTTC
CDR3 protein: CASSFPGINGYTF

D gene: NA
J gene: TRBJ1-4
clone size: NA
V gene: TRBV7-2
CDR3 DNA: TGTGCCAGCAGCGACCAGGGGCCAACTAATGAAAAACTGTTTTTT
CDR3 protein: CASSDQGPTNEKLFF

D gene: TRBD1
J gene: TRBJ2-4
clone size: few
V gene: TRBV7-8
CDR3 DNA: TGTGCCAGCAGCTTAGCCCTGGGACAGGGAGCGGACATTCAGTACTTC
CDR3 protein: CASSLALGQGADIQYF

D gene: NA
J gene: TRBJ1-4
clone size: few
V gene: TRBV5-8
CDR3 DNA: TGTGCCAGCAGCTTAGACCGGGCGGGTACTAATGAAAAACTGTTTTTT
CDR3 protein: CASSLDRAGTNEKLFF

D gene: NA
J gene: TRBJ2-6
clone size: NA
V gene: TRBV5-1
CDR3 DNA: TGCGCCAGCAGCTCTTCGGCGGGCCGTCGGTCTGGGGCCAACGTCCTGACTTTC
CDR3 protein: CASSSSAGRRSGANVLTF

D gene: TRBD1
J gene: TRBJ2-7
clone size: NA
V gene: TRBV11-2
CDR3 DNA: TGTGCCATACTTGTTACAGGGGTCGCCTACGAGCAGTACTTC
CDR3 protein: CAILVTGVAYEQYF

D gene: TRBD1
J gene: TRBJ1-2
clone size: NA
V gene: TRBV4-1
CDR3 DNA: TGCGCCAGCAGCCAGGATCGGGACAGCGGAGGCTATGGCTACACCTTC
CDR3 protein: CASSQDRDSGGYGYTF

D gene: NA
J gene: TRBJ2-1
clone size: few
V gene: TRBV6-5
CDR3 DNA: TGTGCCAGCAGTTTCCCTGCTTCCGGGGGTGAGCAGTTCTTC
CDR3 protein: CASSFPASGGEQFF

D gene: NA
J gene: TRBJ1-1
clone size: NA
V gene: TRBV10-3
CDR3 DNA: TGTGCCATCAGTGGCGGGATTTTGAACACTGAAGCTTTCTTT
CDR3 protein: CAISGGILNTEAFF

D gene: NA
J gene: TRBJ2-3
clone size: NA
V gene: TRBV5-1
CDR3 DNA: TGCGCCAGCAGCTCGCCCTCCCAGGGGAGAGATACGCAGTATTTT
CDR3 protein: CASSSPSQGRDTQYF

D gene: NA
J gene: TRBJ1-5
clone size: few
V gene: TRBV7-2
CDR3 DNA: TGTGCCAGCAGCGTAACGCCAGGGTCCCAGCCCCAGCATTTT
CDR3 protein: CASSVTPGSQPQHF

D gene: NA
J gene: TRBJ2-1
clone size: NA
V gene: TRBV4-2
CDR3 DNA: TGTGCCAGCAGCCAGGACCCCCCGAAATACAATGAGCAGTTCTTC
CDR3 protein: CASSQDPPKYNEQFF

D gene: TRBD1
J gene: TRBJ1-5
clone size: NA
V gene: TRBV7-6
CDR3 DNA: TGTGCCAGCAGCTCAACAGTTACAGGGGATCAGCCCCAGCATTTT
CDR3 protein: CASSSTVTGDQPQHF

D gene: TRBD2
J gene: TRBJ2-1
clone size: NA
V gene: TRBV7-7
CDR3 DNA: TGTGCCAGCAGCCTCACCTCGCCGGGACTAGCGGGGGGAACCAATGAGCAGTTCTTC
CDR3 protein: CASSLTSPGLAGGTNEQFF

D gene: NA
J gene: TRBJ1-1
clone size: few
V gene: TRBV7-9
CDR3 DNA: TGTGCCAGCAGCTTAGTCGTACGGAACACTGAAGCTTTCTTT
CDR3 protein: CASSLVVRNTEAFF

D gene: TRBD2
J gene: TRBJ2-3
clone size: few
V gene: TRBV11-2
CDR3 DNA: TGTGCCAGCAGCTTTCGGGGACTAGCTGGGTGGGCCAACCCAGATACGCAGTATTTT
CDR3 protein: CASSFRGLAGWANPDTQYF

D gene: NA
J gene: TRBJ2-1
clone size: NA
V gene: TRBV3-1
CDR3 DNA: TGTGCCAGCAGCCTTATTAGACAGCAGCCCTACAATGAGCAGTTCTTC
CDR3 protein: CASSLIRQQPYNEQFF

D gene: NA
J gene: TRBJ1-5
clone size: few
V gene: TRBV7-8
CDR3 DNA: TGTGCCAGCAGCTTAGGGGTGGGTGGACAGCCCCAGCATTTT
CDR3 protein: CASSLGVGGQPQHF

D gene: NA
J gene: TRBJ2-3
clone size: few
V gene: TRBV7-3
CDR3 DNA: TGTGCCAGCAGCTTAAGGGACCCCCCCGATACGCAGTATTTT
CDR3 protein: CASSLRDPPDTQYF

D gene: NA
J gene: TRBJ1-1
clone size: few
V gene: TRBV4-3
CDR3 DNA: TGCGCCAGCAGCCAAGAATCTTGGGCAACCCAAGCTTTCTTT
CDR3 protein: CASSQESWATQAFF

D gene: NA
J gene: TRBJ1-5
clone size: few
V gene: TRBV9
CDR3 DNA: TGTGCCAGCAGCGTAGGGGGGGGGTCAAGTCAGCCCCAGCATTTT
CDR3 protein: CASSVGGGSSQPQHF

D gene: TRBD2
J gene: TRBJ2-3
clone size: few
V gene: TRBV6-2/TRBV6-3
CDR3 DNA: TGTGCCAGCAGCAAATGGACTAGCGGGGGTGCAGATACGCAGTATTTT
CDR3 protein: CASSKWTSGGADTQYF

D gene: NA
J gene: TRBJ2-1
clone size: NA
V gene: TRBV6-1
CDR3 DNA: TGTGCCAGCGGCTCTGATGAGCAGTTCTTC
CDR3 protein: CASGSDEQFF

D gene: NA
J gene: TRBJ1-3
clone size: NA
V gene: TRBV6-5
CDR3 DNA: TGTGCCAGCAGTTTGTCTGGACGTGTTCAAAACACCATATATTTT
CDR3 protein: CASSLSGRVQNTIYF

D gene: NA
J gene: TRBJ1-4
clone size: few
V gene: TRBV5-4
CDR3 DNA: TGTGCCAGCAGCTTGGAGAGGGGGGAAACTAATGAAAAACTGTTTTTT
CDR3 protein: CASSLERGETNEKLFF

D gene: NA
J gene: TRBJ1-1
clone size: many
V gene: TRBV3-1
CDR3 DNA: TGTGCCAGCAGCCAAGAAACAGGGAACACTGAAGCTTTCTTT
CDR3 protein: CASSQETGNTEAFF

D gene: NA
J gene: TRBJ2-3
clone size: few
V gene: TRBV5-4
CDR3 DNA: TGTGCCAGCAGCCCTGATCTGGGGGGTGGTGTTCCAGATACGCAGTATTTT
CDR3 protein: CASSPDLGGGVPDTQYF

D gene: NA
J gene: TRBJ2-1
clone size: NA
V gene: TRBV3-1
CDR3 DNA: TGTGCCAGCAGCCCGACGGGCCCCTCCTACAATGAGCAGTTCTTC
CDR3 protein: CASSPTGPSYNEQFF

D gene: TRBD2
J gene: TRBJ2-3
clone size: many
V gene: TRBV7-9
CDR3 DNA: TGCGCCAGCAGCCCGGGACTAGCGGATACAGATACGCAGTATTTT
CDR3 protein: CASSPGLADTDTQYF

D gene: TRBD2
J gene: TRBJ2-1
clone size: NA
V gene: TRBV10-3
CDR3 DNA: TGTGCCATCAGTCCAGGACTAGCGGGTCGAAGCTCCTACAATGAGCAGTTCTTC
CDR3 protein: CAISPGLAGRSSYNEQFF

D gene: TRBD2
J gene: TRBJ2-3
clone size: few
V gene: TRBV9
CDR3 DNA: TGTGCCAGCAGCGTAGCCGCGGGGGGTAGCACAGATACGCAGTATTTT
CDR3 protein: CASSVAAGGSTDTQYF

D gene: NA
J gene: TRBJ2-5
clone size: once
V gene: TRBV9
CDR3 DNA: TGTGCCAGCAGCCCGGCCCGGGAAGAGACCCAGTACTTC
CDR3 protein: CASSPAREETQYF

D gene: NA
J gene: TRBJ2-3
clone size: few
V gene: TRBV7-9
CDR3 DNA: TGTGCCAGCAGCTCGCCTTTAGACAGAAGAAGCACAGATACGCAGTATTTT
CDR3 protein: CASSSPLDRRSTDTQYF

D gene: TRBD1
J gene: TRBJ1-6
clone size: few
V gene: TRBV29-1
CDR3 DNA: TGCAGGGCCGGGACAGGGGGCATCTCCTATAATTCACCCCTCCACTTT
CDR3 protein: CRAGTGGISYNSPLHF

D gene: NA
J gene: TRBJ2-2
clone size: few
V gene: TRBV4-3
CDR3 DNA: TGCGCCAGCAGCCAAGAAGGAGCAGGGCCCGGGGAGCTGTTTTTT
CDR3 protein: CASSQEGAGPGELFF

D gene: NA
J gene: TRBJ2-1
clone size: many
V gene: TRBV11-2
CDR3 DNA: TGTGCCAGCAGCTCGGGACCGTACAATGAGCAGTTCTTC
CDR3 protein: CASSSGPYNEQFF

D gene: NA
J gene: TRBJ2-4
clone size: few
V gene: TRBV27
CDR3 DNA: TGTGCCAGCTCTGGATGGGACAAAAACATTCAGTACTTC
CDR3 protein: CASSGWDKNIQYF

D gene: NA
J gene: TRBJ2-1
clone size: many
V gene: TRBV3-1
CDR3 DNA: TGTGCCAGCAGCCAAGGTACCTACAATGAGCAGTTCTTC
CDR3 protein: CASSQGTYNEQFF

D gene: NA
J gene: TRBJ1-2
clone size: NA
V gene: TRBV12-3/TRBV12-4
CDR3 DNA: TGTGCCAGCAAGCCTCTCGGCGTACAAGGCTACACCTTC
CDR3 protein: CASKPLGVQGYTF

D gene: TRBD1
J gene: TRBJ2-1
clone size: many
V gene: TRBV4-1
CDR3 DNA: TGCGCCAGCAGCCAAGTGGACAGGCTCGATGAGCAGTTCTTC
CDR3 protein: CASSQVDRLDEQFF

D gene: NA
J gene: TRBJ2-2
clone size: NA
V gene: TRBV24-1
CDR3 DNA: TGTGCCACCGGAACAGTAGCCGGGGAGCTGTTTTTT
CDR3 protein: CATGTVAGELFF

D gene: TRBD2
J gene: TRBJ2-3
clone size: many
V gene: TRBV24-1
CDR3 DNA: TGTGCCACTTCACCGAGAGCGGGGGCTGCAGATACGCAGTATTTT
CDR3 protein: CATSPRAGAADTQYF

D gene: NA
J gene: TRBJ2-7
clone size: few
V gene: TRBV12-3/TRBV12-4
CDR3 DNA: TGTGCCAGCAGTTTAACGGGGGCCTACGAGCAGTACTTC
CDR3 protein: CASSLTGAYEQYF

D gene: TRBD2
J gene: TRBJ2-3
clone size: NA
V gene: TRBV29-1
CDR3 DNA: TGCAGCGAGTCAAGACTAGCGGGCACCACAGATACGCAGTATTTT
CDR3 protein: CSESRLAGTTDTQYF

D gene: NA
J gene: TRBJ2-5
clone size: NA
V gene: TRBV28
CDR3 DNA: TGTGCCAGCAGTTTAAACTGGGGGGTCGGAAAGACCCAGTACTTC
CDR3 protein: CASSLNWGVGKTQYF

D gene: TRBD2
J gene: TRBJ2-1
clone size: many
V gene: TRBV4-1
CDR3 DNA: TGCGCCAGCAGCCAACCCCGGGAGGGGAAGGGCCAGTTCTTC
CDR3 protein: CASSQPREGKGQFF

D gene: TRBD1
J gene: TRBJ1-1
clone size: NA
V gene: TRBV20-1
CDR3 DNA: TGCAGTGCTAGCGTCCCAGGGGGGAACACTGAAGCTTTCTTT
CDR3 protein: CSASVPGGNTEAFF

D gene: TRBD1
J gene: TRBJ1-2
clone size: few
V gene: TRBV5-1
CDR3 DNA: TGCGCCAGCAGCCTCAGACAGGGTGACTATGGCTACACCTTC
CDR3 protein: CASSLRQGDYGYTF

D gene: TRBD1
J gene: TRBJ1-1
clone size: few
V gene: TRBV5-6
CDR3 DNA: TGTGCCAGCAGCCCCAGGACAGGGGAAGACACTGAAGCTTTCTTT
CDR3 protein: CASSPRTGEDTEAFF

D gene: NA
J gene: TRBJ2-5
clone size: many
V gene: TRBV28
CDR3 DNA: TGTGCCAGCAGTTTACCGGGGCAAGAGACCCAGTACTTC
CDR3 protein: CASSLPGQETQYF